The entry below describes one TCR beta chain. This sample is drawn from a study of blood T cell repertoires in COVID-19. The protocol was immunoSEQ multiplex PCR, while the TCRdb copy is restricted to in-frame clones and leaves out a portion. Of under 350,000 clones listed, 80% to 90% are singletons. This sequence was found in a woman in her forties with acute COVID-19. The specimen was PBMCs or T cells enriched from blood (not recorded which).

This chain's CDR3 is CASSKGQGRGNQPQHF. CDR3 sequence (DNA): TGTGCCAGCAGCAAAGGACAGGGCAGAGGCAATCAGCCCCAGCATTTT. This sequence joins TRBV21-1 and TRBJ1-5; TRBD1 is the table's D call, not checked against the DNA. TRBV21-1 is flagged as a pseudogene. This CDR3 comprises 16 residues.